The clone carrying this T cell receptor (beta chain) has a single count. Its antigen is not identified. Mismatch with germline at one junction end may stem from a read error. This sample is drawn from a study of post-analysis software for immune sequencing data. Findings and caveats of the study: Those with multiple sclerosis, the patient group, showed significantly lower normalized Chao1 diversity than controls. By F measure, strong co-clustering occurred among samples prepared in the same batch. With TRBV5-6, TRBV5-1 and TRBV20-1 included, 5 or 6 TRBV segments were more frequent in patients than in controls.

CDR1 SGHRS and CDR2 YFSETQ come from the germline V gene. The CDR3 is made up of 16 amino acids. Sequencing libraries made from TCR beta cDNA carried unique molecular identifiers. Each sample of roughly 0.9 to 11 million input T cells yielded 500,000 or so cDNA molecules, so each molecule approximated one T cell. TCRdb re-called the PCR reads through MiXCR, storing one row per CDR3 protein. The sample lists 750,000 to 950,000 distinct CDR3 sequences, 53% occurring once. This sequence originates from a girl aged 10 to 17 with multiple sclerosis. Sequencing was done on a sample of blood. The gene calls are TRBV5-1 and TRBJ2-3; 12 nucleotides align to TRBD2. CDR3 nucleotide sequence: TGCACCAGCAGCTCCCGACTAGCGGGAGTCGCAGATACGCAGTATTTT. It yields the protein CTSSSRLAGVADTQYF.